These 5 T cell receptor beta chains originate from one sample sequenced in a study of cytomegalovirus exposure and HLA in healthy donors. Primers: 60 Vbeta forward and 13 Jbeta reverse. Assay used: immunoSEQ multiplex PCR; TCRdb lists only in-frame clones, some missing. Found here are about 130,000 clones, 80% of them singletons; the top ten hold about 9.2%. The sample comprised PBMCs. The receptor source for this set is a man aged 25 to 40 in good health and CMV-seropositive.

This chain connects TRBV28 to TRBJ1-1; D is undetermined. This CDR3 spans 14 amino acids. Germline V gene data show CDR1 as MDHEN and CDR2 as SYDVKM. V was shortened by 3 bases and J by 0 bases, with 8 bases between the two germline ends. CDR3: CASSFSGVNTEAFF. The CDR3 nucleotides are TGTGCCAGCAGTTTTTCGGGAGTGAACACTGAAGCTTTCTTT.

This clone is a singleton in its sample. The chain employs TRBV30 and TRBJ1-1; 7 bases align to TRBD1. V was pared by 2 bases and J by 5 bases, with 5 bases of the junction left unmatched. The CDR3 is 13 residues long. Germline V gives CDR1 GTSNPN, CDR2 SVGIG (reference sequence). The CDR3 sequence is CAWSPTGPTEAFF. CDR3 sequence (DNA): TGTGCCTGGAGTCCGACAGGGCCGACTGAAGCTTTCTTT.

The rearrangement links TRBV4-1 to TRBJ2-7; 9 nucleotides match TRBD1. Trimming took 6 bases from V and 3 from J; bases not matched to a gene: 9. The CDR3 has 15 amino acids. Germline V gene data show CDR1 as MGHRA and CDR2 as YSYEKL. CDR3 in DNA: TGCGCCAGCAGTGCCGACAGGGGGACTTTCTACGAGCAGTACTTC. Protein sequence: CASSADRGTFYEQYF.

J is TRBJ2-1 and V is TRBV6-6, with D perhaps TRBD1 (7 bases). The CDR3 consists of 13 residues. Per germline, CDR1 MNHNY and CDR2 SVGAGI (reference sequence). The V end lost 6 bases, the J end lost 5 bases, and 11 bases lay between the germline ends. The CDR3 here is CASRFRGDNEQFF. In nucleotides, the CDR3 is TGTGCCAGCAGATTCAGGGGGGACAATGAGCAGTTCTTC.

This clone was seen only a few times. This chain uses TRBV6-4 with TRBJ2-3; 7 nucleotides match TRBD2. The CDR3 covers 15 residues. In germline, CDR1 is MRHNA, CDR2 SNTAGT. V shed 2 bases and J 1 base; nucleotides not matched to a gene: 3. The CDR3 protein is CASSDMAGGTDTQYF. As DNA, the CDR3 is TGTGCCAGCAGTGACATGGCGGGGGGCACAGATACGCAGTATTTT.